This passage covers 5 T cell receptor beta chains from one sample sequenced in a study of cytomegalovirus exposure and HLA in healthy donors. Sequenced by immunoSEQ multiplex PCR; TCRdb stores in-frame clones only, minus some. The sample yields about 200,000 clones, roughly 77% seen once. The sample was PBMCs. The receptors were gathered from a woman aged 30 to 39 in good health and CMV-seronegative.

J is TRBJ2-7 and V is TRBV5-1; 7 bases are shared with TRBD2. The CDR3 runs to 15 residues. Germline V gene sequence: CDR1 SGHRS, CDR2 YFSETQ. The junction had 7 bases not matched to a gene; V was cut back by 4 bases and J by 0 bases. This CDR3 is CASSRSGIPSYEQYF. The CDR3 DNA follows: TGCGCCAGCAGCCGAAGCGGGATACCCTCCTACGAGCAGTACTTC.

The chain joins TRBV6-1 to TRBJ2-3, with a tentative D call TRBD2 (6 bases). Germline V gene data show CDR1 as MNHNS and CDR2 as SASEGT. V lost 3 bases to trimming and J lost 2 bases, with 12 bases between them. This CDR3 comprises 15 residues. Here the CDR3 DNA reads TGTGCCAGCAGTGAGCGAGCGGGCCTCACAGATACGCAGTATTTT. This encodes CASSERAGLTDTQYF.

The V and J genes are TRBV4-2 and TRBJ2-3; TRBD2 aligns across 9 bases. Germline V gene lookup returns CDR1 LGHNA and CDR2 YNFKEQ. The V gene end was trimmed by 3 bases and the J gene end by 5 bases; junction bases not matched to a gene: 12. There are 17 residues in the CDR3. The CDR3 nucleotides are TGTGCCAGCAGCCAGGCGGTGGGGCGGGGGGGCCGAGATACGCAGTATTTT. The encoded protein is CASSQAVGRGGRDTQYF.

V is TRBV5-4 and J is TRBJ1-5, with TRBD1 identical over 7 bases. The CDR3 runs 14 residues. The junction had 4 bases not matched to a gene; V was cut back by 4 bases and J by 3 bases. The germline CDR1 and CDR2 sequences are SGHNT and YYREEE (reference sequence). The CDR3: CASSQGGFNQPQHF. The CDR3 bases are TGTGCCAGCAGCCAGGGGGGATTCAATCAGCCCCAGCATTTT. The full variable domain, rest sourced from reference TRBV5-4 and TRBJ1-5, is ETGVTQSPTHLIKTRGQQVTLRCSSQSGHNTVSWYQQALGQGPQFIFQYYREEENGRGNFPPRFSGLQFPNYSSELNVNALELDDSALYLCASSQGGFNQPQHFGDGTRLSIL.

This rearrangement joins TRBV13 to TRBJ1-3; 8 bases align to TRBD1. The CDR3 extends over 16 amino acids. V lost 1 base and J lost 4; bases outside the gene matches: 6. In germline, CDR1 is PRHDT, CDR2 FYEKMQ (reference sequence). The CDR3: CASSLEGQANGNTIYF. The DNA for the CDR3 is TGTGCCAGCAGCTTAGAGGGACAGGCGAACGGAAACACCATATATTTT.